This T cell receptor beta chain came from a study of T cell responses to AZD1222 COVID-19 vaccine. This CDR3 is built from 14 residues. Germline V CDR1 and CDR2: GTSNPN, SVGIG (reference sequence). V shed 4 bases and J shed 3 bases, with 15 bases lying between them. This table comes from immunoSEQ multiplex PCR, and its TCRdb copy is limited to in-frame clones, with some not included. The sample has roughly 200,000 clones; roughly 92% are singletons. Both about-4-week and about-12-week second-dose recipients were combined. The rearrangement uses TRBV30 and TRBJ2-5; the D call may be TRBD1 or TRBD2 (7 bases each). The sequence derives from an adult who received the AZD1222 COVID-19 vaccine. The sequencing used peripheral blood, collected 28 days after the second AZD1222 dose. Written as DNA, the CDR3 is TGTGCCTGGACAGGGGGGGGCCCCAAAGAGACCCAGTACTTC. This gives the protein CAWTGGGPKETQYF.